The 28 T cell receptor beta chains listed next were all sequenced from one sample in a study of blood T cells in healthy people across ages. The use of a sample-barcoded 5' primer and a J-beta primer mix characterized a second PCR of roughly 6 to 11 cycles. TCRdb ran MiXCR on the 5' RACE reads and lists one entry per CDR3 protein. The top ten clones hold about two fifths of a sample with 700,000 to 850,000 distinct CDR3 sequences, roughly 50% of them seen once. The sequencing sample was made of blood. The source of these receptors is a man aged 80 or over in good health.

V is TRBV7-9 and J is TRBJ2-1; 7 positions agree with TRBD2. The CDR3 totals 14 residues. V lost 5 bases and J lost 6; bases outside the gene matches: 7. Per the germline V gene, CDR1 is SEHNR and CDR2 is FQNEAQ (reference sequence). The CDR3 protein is CASSNPGLSNEQFF. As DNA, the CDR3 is TGTGCCAGCAGCAACCCGGGACTATCCAATGAGCAGTTCTTC. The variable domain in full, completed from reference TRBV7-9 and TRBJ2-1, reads DTGVSQNPRHKITKRGQNVTFRCDPISEHNRLYWYRQTLGQGPEFLTYFQNEAQLEKSRLLSDRFSAERPKGSFSTLEIQRTEQGDSAMYLCASSNPGLSNEQFFGPGTRLTVL.

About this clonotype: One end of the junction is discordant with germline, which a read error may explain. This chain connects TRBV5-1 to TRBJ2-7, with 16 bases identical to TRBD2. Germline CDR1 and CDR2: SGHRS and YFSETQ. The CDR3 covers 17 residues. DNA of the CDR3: TGCGCCAGCAGCCTGGGACTAGCGGGAGGGCCCGGCTACAAGCAGTACTTC. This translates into CASSLGLAGGPGYKQYF.

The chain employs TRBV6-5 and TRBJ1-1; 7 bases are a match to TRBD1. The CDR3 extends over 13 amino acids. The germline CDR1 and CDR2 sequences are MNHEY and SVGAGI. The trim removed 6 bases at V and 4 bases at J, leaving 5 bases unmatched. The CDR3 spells CASRHTGATEAFF. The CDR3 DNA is TGTGCCAGCAGACACACAGGGGCCACTGAAGCTTTCTTT.

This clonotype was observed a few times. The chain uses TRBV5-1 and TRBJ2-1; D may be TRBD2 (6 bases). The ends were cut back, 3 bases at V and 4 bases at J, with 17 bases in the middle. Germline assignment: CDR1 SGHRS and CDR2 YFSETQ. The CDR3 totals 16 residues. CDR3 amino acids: CASSYTGTGGYNEQFF. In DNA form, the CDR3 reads TGCGCCAGCAGCTATACCGGGACCGGAGGGTACAATGAGCAGTTCTTC.

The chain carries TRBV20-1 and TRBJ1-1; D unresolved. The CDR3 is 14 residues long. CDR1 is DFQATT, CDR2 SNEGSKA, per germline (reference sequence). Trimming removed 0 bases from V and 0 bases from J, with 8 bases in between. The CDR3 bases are TGCAGTGCTAGAGAGATCGATTTGAACACTGAAGCTTTCTTT. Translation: CSAREIDLNTEAFF.

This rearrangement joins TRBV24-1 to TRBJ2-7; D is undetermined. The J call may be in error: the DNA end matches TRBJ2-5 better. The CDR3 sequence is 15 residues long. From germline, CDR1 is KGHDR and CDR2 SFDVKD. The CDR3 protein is CATSDSSTPRETQYF. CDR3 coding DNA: TGTGCCACCAGTGATTCCTCAACCCCTCGGGAGACCCAGTACTTC.

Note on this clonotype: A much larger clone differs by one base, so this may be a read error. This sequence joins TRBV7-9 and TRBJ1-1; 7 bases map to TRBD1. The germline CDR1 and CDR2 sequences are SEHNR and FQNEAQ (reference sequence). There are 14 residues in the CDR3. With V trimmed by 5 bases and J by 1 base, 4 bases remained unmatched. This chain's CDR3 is CASSVRQGNTEAFF. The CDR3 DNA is TGTGCCAGCAGCGTAAGACAGGGGAACACTGAAGCTTTCTTT.

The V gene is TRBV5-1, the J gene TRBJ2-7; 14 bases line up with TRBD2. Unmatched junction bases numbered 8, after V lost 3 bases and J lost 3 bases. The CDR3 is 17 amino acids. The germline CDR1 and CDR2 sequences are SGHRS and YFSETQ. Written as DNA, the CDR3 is TGCGCCAGCAGCTCGGGACTAGCGGGAGCCGACTTCTACGAGCAGTACTTC. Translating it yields CASSSGLAGADFYEQYF.

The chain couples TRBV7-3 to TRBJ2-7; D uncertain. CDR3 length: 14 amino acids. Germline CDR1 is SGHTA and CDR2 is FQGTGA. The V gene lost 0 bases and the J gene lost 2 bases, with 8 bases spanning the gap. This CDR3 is CASSLTGPAYEQYF. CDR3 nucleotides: TGTGCCAGCAGCTTAACGGGCCCTGCCTACGAGCAGTACTTC.

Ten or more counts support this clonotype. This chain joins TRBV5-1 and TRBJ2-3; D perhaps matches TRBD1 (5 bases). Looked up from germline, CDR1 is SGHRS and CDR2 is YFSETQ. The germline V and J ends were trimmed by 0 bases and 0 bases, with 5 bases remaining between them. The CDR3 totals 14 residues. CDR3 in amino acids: CASSLGQSTDTQYF. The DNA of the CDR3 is TGCGCCAGCAGCTTGGGACAGAGCACAGATACGCAGTATTTT.

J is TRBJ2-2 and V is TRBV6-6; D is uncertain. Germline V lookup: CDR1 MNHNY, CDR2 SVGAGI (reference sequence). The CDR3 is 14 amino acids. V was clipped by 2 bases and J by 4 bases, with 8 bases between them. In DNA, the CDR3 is TGTGCCAGCAGTTACGCCGGTTTCACCGGGGAGCTGTTTTTT. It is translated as CASSYAGFTGELFF.

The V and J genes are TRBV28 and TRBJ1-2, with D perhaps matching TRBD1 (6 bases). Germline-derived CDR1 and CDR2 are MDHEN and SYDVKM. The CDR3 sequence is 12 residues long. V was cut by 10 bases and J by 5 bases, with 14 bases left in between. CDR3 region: CATGAAVYGYTF. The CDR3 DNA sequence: TGTGCCACGGGGGCAGCGGTATATGGCTACACCTTC.

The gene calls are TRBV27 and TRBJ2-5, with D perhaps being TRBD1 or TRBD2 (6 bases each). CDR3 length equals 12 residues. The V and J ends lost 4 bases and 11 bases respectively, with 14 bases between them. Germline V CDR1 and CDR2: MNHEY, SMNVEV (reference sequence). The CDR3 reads CASSSPVGGQYF. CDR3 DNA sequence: TGTGCCAGCAGTTCACCAGTAGGGGGGCAGTACTTC.

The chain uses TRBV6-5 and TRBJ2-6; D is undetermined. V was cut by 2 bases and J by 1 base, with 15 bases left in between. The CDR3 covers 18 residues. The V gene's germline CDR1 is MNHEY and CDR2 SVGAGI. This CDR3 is CASSYTTATLSGANVLTF. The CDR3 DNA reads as TGTGCCAGCAGTTACACCACAGCCACGCTGTCTGGGGCCAACGTCCTGACTTTC.

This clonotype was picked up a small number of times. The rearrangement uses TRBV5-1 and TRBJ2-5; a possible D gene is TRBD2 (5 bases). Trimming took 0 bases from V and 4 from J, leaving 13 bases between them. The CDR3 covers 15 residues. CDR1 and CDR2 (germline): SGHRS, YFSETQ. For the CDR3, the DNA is TGCGCCAGCAGCTTGGCCGACGGAGGAGGAGAGACCCAGTACTTC. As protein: CASSLADGGGETQYF.

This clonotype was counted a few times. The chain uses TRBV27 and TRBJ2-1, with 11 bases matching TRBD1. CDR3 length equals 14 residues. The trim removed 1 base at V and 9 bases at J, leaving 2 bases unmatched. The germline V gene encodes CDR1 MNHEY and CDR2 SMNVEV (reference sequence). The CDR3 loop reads CASSLWGTGGEQFF. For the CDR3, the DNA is TGTGCCAGCAGTTTATGGGGGACAGGGGGTGAGCAGTTCTTC.

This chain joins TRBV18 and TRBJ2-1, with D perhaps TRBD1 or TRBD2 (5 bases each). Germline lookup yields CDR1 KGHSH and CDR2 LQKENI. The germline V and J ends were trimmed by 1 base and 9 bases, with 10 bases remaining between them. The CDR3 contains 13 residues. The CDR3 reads CASSPQSGTEQFF. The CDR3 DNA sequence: TGTGCCAGCTCACCACAATCCGGGACTGAGCAGTTCTTC. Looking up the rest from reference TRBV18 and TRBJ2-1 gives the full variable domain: NAGVMQNPRHLVRRRGQEARLRCSPMKGHSHVYWYRQLPEEGLKFMVYLQKENIIDESGMPKERFSAEFPKEGPSILRIQQVVRGDSAAYFCASSPQSGTEQFFGPGTRLTVL.

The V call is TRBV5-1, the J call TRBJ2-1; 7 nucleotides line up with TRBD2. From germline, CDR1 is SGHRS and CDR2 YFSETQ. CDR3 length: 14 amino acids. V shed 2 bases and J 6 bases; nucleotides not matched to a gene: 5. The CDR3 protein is CASSLGSGLNEQFF. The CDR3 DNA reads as TGCGCCAGCAGCTTAGGTAGCGGGCTCAATGAGCAGTTCTTC.

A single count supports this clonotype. The CDR3 loop reads CASRQRGGSIDEPYF. The CDR3 DNA follows: TGTGCCAGCAGGCAGCGGGGGGGCAGTATCGACGAGCCGTACTTC. The chain has TRBV12-3 or TRBV12-4 and TRBJ2-5; 10 bases align to TRBD2. There are 15 residues in the CDR3. The junction had 17 bases not matched to a gene; V was cut back by 6 bases and J by 13 bases.

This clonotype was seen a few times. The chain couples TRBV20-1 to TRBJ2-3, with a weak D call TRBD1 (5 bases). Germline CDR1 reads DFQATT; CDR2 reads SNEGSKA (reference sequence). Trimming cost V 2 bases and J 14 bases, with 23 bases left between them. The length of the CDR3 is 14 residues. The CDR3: CSARPMKSGSDAYF. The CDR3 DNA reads TGCAGTGCTAGACCGATGAAATCAGGGTCTGACGCGTATTTT.

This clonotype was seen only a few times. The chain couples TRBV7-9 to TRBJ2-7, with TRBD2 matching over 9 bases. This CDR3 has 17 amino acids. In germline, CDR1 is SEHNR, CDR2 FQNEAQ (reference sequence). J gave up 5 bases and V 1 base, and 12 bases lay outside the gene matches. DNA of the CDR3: TGTGCCAGCAGCTTAGGGAGGCGGGAGGGCCTACGGCACGAGCAGTACTTC. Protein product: CASSLGRREGLRHEQYF.

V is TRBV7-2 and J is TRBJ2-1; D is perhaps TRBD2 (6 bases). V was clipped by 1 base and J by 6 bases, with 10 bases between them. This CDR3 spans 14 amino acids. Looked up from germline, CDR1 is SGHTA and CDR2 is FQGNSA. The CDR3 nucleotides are TGTGCCAGCAGCTTAGGCGGGAAAGGCAATGAGCAGTTCTTC. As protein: CASSLGGKGNEQFF.

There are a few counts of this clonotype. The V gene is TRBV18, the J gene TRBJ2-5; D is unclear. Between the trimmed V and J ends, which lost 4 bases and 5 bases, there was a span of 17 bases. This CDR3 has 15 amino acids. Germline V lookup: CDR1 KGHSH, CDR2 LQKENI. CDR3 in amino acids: CASSHSGEGRETQYF. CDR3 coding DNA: TGTGCCAGCTCACACAGTGGGGAAGGTCGGGAGACCCAGTACTTC. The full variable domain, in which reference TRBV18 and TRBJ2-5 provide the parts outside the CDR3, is NAGVMQNPRHLVRRRGQEARLRCSPMKGHSHVYWYRQLPEEGLKFMVYLQKENIIDESGMPKERFSAEFPKEGPSILRIQQVVRGDSAAYFCASSHSGEGRETQYFGPGTRLLVL.

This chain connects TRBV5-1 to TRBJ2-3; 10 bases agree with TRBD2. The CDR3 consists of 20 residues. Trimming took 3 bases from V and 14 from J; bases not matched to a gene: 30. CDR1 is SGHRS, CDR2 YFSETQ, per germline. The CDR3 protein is CASSSQQGLGASGSLRYAYF. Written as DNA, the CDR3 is TGCGCCAGCAGCTCTCAACAGGGTTTGGGGGCTAGCGGGAGCCTCAGATACGCGTATTTT.

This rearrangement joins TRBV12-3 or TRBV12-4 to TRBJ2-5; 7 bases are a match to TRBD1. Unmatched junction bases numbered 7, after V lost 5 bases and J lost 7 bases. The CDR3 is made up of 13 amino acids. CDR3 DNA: TGTGCCAGCAGTCCCACAGGGGTCCCGACCCAGTACTTC. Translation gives CASSPTGVPTQYF.

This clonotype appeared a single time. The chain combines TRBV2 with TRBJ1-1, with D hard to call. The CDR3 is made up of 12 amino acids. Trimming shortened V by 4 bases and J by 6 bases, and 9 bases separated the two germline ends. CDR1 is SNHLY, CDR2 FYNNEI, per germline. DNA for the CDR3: TGTGCCAGCAGTGCGGCCTCCGCTGAAGCTTTCTTT. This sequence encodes CASSAASAEAFF.

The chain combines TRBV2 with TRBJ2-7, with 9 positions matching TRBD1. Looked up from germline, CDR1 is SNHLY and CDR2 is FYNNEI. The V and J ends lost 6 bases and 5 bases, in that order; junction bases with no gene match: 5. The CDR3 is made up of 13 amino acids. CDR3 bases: TGTGCCAGCAGCGGACAGGGGCTCCACGAGCAGTACTTC. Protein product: CASSGQGLHEQYF.

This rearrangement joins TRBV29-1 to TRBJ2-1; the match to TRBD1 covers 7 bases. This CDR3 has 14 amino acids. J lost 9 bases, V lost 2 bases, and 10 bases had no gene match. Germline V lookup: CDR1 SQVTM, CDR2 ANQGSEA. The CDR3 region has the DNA TGCAGCGTTGAAATCCCGACAGGGCGTGGTGAGCAGTTCTTC. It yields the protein CSVEIPTGRGEQFF.